A selection of T cell receptor beta chains follows, all from one sample in a study of beta chain features in type 1 diabetes. Generated by immunoSEQ multiplex PCR, the TCRdb table keeps only in-frame clones and is missing some. This table holds 300,000 to 350,000 clones, around an eighth found once. Specimen: naive CD4+ T cells from blood. Source of these receptors: a woman aged 18-29 years with type 1 diabetes. Both conserved end residues are part of each CDR3. D genes are given only for firm matches. Not all rows give a size; the values are once, few, many and, for expanded clones, a class.

CDR3 DNA: TGCAGCGTCGCACCACGGACTAGTTTAGTGAGGGCCACAGATACGCAGTATTTT
CDR3 protein: CSVAPRTSLVRATDTQYF
D gene: TRBD2
J gene: TRBJ2-3
V gene: TRBV29-1
clone size: -

CDR3 DNA: TGTGCCAGCAGTGGGGACTCAATCGCCGACACTGAAGCTTTCTTT
CDR3 protein: CASSGDSIADTEAFF
D gene: -
J gene: TRBJ1-1
V gene: TRBV2
clone size: few

CDR3 DNA: TGTGCCAGCAGCCTCCAGCGGGGGGACCAAGAGACCCAGTACTTC
CDR3 protein: CASSLQRGDQETQYF
D gene: TRBD2
J gene: TRBJ2-5
V gene: TRBV7-2
clone size: -

CDR3 DNA: TGTGCCAGCAGTAAGCTATGGAGCTCCTACAATGAGCAGTTCTTC
CDR3 protein: CASSKLWSSYNEQFF
D gene: -
J gene: TRBJ2-1
V gene: TRBV6-5
clone size: -

CDR3 DNA: TGTGCCAGCAGCACGACAGGGGGGGACAATCAGCCCCAGCATTTT
CDR3 protein: CASSTTGGDNQPQHF
D gene: TRBD1
J gene: TRBJ1-5
V gene: TRBV7-9
clone size: -

CDR3 DNA: TGTGCCAGCAGTGAATACCCCGGACAGGGTACGAACACCGGGGAGCTGTTTTTT
CDR3 protein: CASSEYPGQGTNTGELFF
D gene: TRBD1
J gene: TRBJ2-2
V gene: TRBV25-1
clone size: few

CDR3 DNA: TGTGCCAGCAGCTTGCTTTCAGATACGCAGTATTTT
CDR3 protein: CASSLLSDTQYF
D gene: -
J gene: TRBJ2-3
V gene: TRBV5-4
clone size: -

CDR3 DNA: TGCGCCAGCAGCCAACAGACAGGAACTTATGGCTACACCTTC
CDR3 protein: CASSQQTGTYGYTF
D gene: -
J gene: TRBJ1-2
V gene: TRBV4-3
clone size: few

CDR3 DNA: TGTGCCAGCTCACCGCGGGATTCACTGATACTCACAGATACGCAGTATTTT
CDR3 protein: CASSPRDSLILTDTQYF
D gene: -
J gene: TRBJ2-3
V gene: TRBV18
clone size: -

CDR3 DNA: TGTGCCAGCAGCCCTCAAGAGACCCAGTACTTC
CDR3 protein: CASSPQETQYF
D gene: -
J gene: TRBJ2-5
V gene: TRBV2
clone size: few

CDR3 DNA: TGTGCCAGCACCATTAGCGGGAGGTGGGGGAATGAGCAGTTCTTC
CDR3 protein: CASTISGRWGNEQFF
D gene: TRBD2
J gene: TRBJ2-1
V gene: TRBV11-2
clone size: few

CDR3 DNA: TGCAGCGTTGTGCCAGGGGACCCCTACAATGAGCAGTTCTTC
CDR3 protein: CSVVPGDPYNEQFF
D gene: -
J gene: TRBJ2-1
V gene: TRBV29-1
clone size: -

CDR3 DNA: TGTGCCAGCAGCCCCTCCGGGACAGGGGCTGAGTACTTC
CDR3 protein: CASSPSGTGAEYF
D gene: TRBD1
J gene: TRBJ2-7
V gene: TRBV7-9
clone size: few

CDR3 DNA: TGTGCCAGCAGCTTAGTACTAGCGGGAGGAGAGACCCAGTACTTC
CDR3 protein: CASSLVLAGGETQYF
D gene: TRBD2
J gene: TRBJ2-5
V gene: TRBV11-2
clone size: -

CDR3 DNA: TGTGCCAGCAGTTCACCTGGGCAGGGTACAAATGAGCAGTTCTTC
CDR3 protein: CASSSPGQGTNEQFF
D gene: -
J gene: TRBJ2-1
V gene: TRBV28
clone size: -

CDR3 DNA: TGTGCCAGCAGTTACGAGGAGGGCAGGGCGAACACTGAAGCTTTCTTT
CDR3 protein: CASSYEEGRANTEAFF
D gene: -
J gene: TRBJ1-1
V gene: TRBV6-5
clone size: -

CDR3 DNA: TGTGCCAGCAGCTTAGTCCCGGACGGGGTGGAGGAGCTGTTTTTT
CDR3 protein: CASSLVPDGVEELFF
D gene: -
J gene: TRBJ2-2
V gene: TRBV7-9
clone size: few

CDR3 DNA: TGTGCCAGCAGCTCTTCGGGGTACACAGATACGCAGTATTTT
CDR3 protein: CASSSSGYTDTQYF
D gene: -
J gene: TRBJ2-3
V gene: TRBV7-2
clone size: -

CDR3 DNA: TGTGCCAGCAGCCCTACAGGGGGGATCTATGGCTACACCTTC
CDR3 protein: CASSPTGGIYGYTF
D gene: TRBD1
J gene: TRBJ1-2
V gene: TRBV2
clone size: -

CDR3 DNA: TGTGCCAGCAGTTTATCCTGGCAGGCAGGGAACATTCAGTACTTC
CDR3 protein: CASSLSWQAGNIQYF
D gene: -
J gene: TRBJ2-4
V gene: TRBV27
clone size: -

CDR3 DNA: TGTGCCAGCAGCCAAAAACTAGGATACCCGTTCACAGATACGCAGTATTTT
CDR3 protein: CASSQKLGYPFTDTQYF
D gene: -
J gene: TRBJ2-3
V gene: TRBV14
clone size: -

CDR3 DNA: TGCGCCAGCAGCCTGGACAGGGGGCTAAGCGCTTCCTACAATGAGCAGTTCTTC
CDR3 protein: CASSLDRGLSASYNEQFF
D gene: TRBD1
J gene: TRBJ2-1
V gene: TRBV5-1
clone size: -

CDR3 DNA: TGCGCCAGCAGCCTGACTAGCGGGCCCTACAATGAGCAGTTCTTC
CDR3 protein: CASSLTSGPYNEQFF
D gene: TRBD2
J gene: TRBJ2-1
V gene: TRBV5-1
clone size: -

CDR3 DNA: TGTGCCTGGTGTCCGGGACTAGCGCGGCACCATGAGCAGTTCTTC
CDR3 protein: CAWCPGLARHHEQFF
D gene: TRBD2
J gene: TRBJ2-1
V gene: TRBV30
clone size: few

CDR3 DNA: TGCGCCAGCAGCGGAGACAGGGGAACTGAAGCTTTCTTT
CDR3 protein: CASSGDRGTEAFF
D gene: TRBD1
J gene: TRBJ1-1
V gene: TRBV5-1
clone size: -

CDR3 DNA: TGTGCCAGCAGTGGTCGGACAGGGCGAATGGGAGAGACCCAGTACTTC
CDR3 protein: CASSGRTGRMGETQYF
D gene: TRBD1
J gene: TRBJ2-5
V gene: TRBV25-1
clone size: -

CDR3 DNA: TGCAGCGTTCGATGGCGGGAGGCCCATTACAATGAGCAGTTCTTC
CDR3 protein: CSVRWREAHYNEQFF
D gene: TRBD2
J gene: TRBJ2-1
V gene: TRBV29-1
clone size: few

CDR3 DNA: TGCAGCGTTGAATCGGGGCTAGCGGGGGATATAACCGGGGAGCTGTTTTTT
CDR3 protein: CSVESGLAGDITGELFF
D gene: TRBD2
J gene: TRBJ2-2
V gene: TRBV29-1
clone size: few

CDR3 DNA: TGTGCCAGTAGTATCCCGGCAGGGTCCGACGAGCAGTACTTC
CDR3 protein: CASSIPAGSDEQYF
D gene: -
J gene: TRBJ2-7
V gene: TRBV19
clone size: few

CDR3 DNA: TGTGCCAGCAGAACAGGGGGCGATGAAAAACTGTTTTTT
CDR3 protein: CASRTGGDEKLFF
D gene: TRBD1
J gene: TRBJ1-4
V gene: TRBV6-5
clone size: few

CDR3 DNA: TGCGCCAGCAGCCAAACAGGGTTATCCAACTATGGCTACACCTTC
CDR3 protein: CASSQTGLSNYGYTF
D gene: -
J gene: TRBJ1-2
V gene: TRBV4-1
clone size: few

CDR3 DNA: TGTGCCTGGAGTGACCTAGCGGGAGAGGGGGGGACCCAGTACTTC
CDR3 protein: CAWSDLAGEGGTQYF
D gene: TRBD2
J gene: TRBJ2-5
V gene: TRBV30
clone size: few

CDR3 DNA: TGTGCCAGCAGCTTGGCGGGGACCTACAATGAGCAGTTCTTC
CDR3 protein: CASSLAGTYNEQFF
D gene: -
J gene: TRBJ2-1
V gene: TRBV7-8
clone size: -

CDR3 DNA: TGTGCCAGCCGAACACCCCTAGCGGGAGCATTAGATACGCAGTATTTT
CDR3 protein: CASRTPLAGALDTQYF
D gene: TRBD2
J gene: TRBJ2-3
V gene: TRBV7-8
clone size: -

CDR3 DNA: TGTGCCATCAGTGAGGGTAGCGGGTATTCAGATACGCAGTATTTT
CDR3 protein: CAISEGSGYSDTQYF
D gene: TRBD2
J gene: TRBJ2-3
V gene: TRBV10-3
clone size: -

CDR3 DNA: TGCAGCGTTGAAAGGAGGGGAGGACTTGGCTACACCTTC
CDR3 protein: CSVERRGGLGYTF
D gene: -
J gene: TRBJ1-2
V gene: TRBV29-1
clone size: -

CDR3 DNA: TGTGCCAGCGAAGAGGCGAGCTCCTACGAGCAGTACTTC
CDR3 protein: CASEEASSYEQYF
D gene: -
J gene: TRBJ2-7
V gene: TRBV6-4
clone size: few

CDR3 DNA: TGTGCCAGCTCCTCGAGTCAGGGGGCCCTCTCCTACGAGCAGTACTTC
CDR3 protein: CASSSSQGALSYEQYF
D gene: TRBD1
J gene: TRBJ2-7
V gene: TRBV18
clone size: -

CDR3 DNA: TGTGCCATCAGTGAGGTGAGGAGCAATCAGCCCCAGCATTTT
CDR3 protein: CAISEVRSNQPQHF
D gene: -
J gene: TRBJ1-5
V gene: TRBV10-3
clone size: -

CDR3 DNA: TGTGCCAGCAGCACCCGGGACATCCAAGAGACCCAGTACTTC
CDR3 protein: CASSTRDIQETQYF
D gene: -
J gene: TRBJ2-5
V gene: TRBV11-2
clone size: -

CDR3 DNA: TGCAGCGGGGGCTTTGGCGGACTAGCAGATACGCAGTATTTT
CDR3 protein: CSGGFGGLADTQYF
D gene: TRBD2
J gene: TRBJ2-3
V gene: TRBV29-1
clone size: -

CDR3 DNA: TGTGCCAGCTCAACGGACAGGGGCACCGGGGAGCTGTTTTTT
CDR3 protein: CASSTDRGTGELFF
D gene: TRBD1
J gene: TRBJ2-2
V gene: TRBV18
clone size: few

CDR3 DNA: TGTGCCAGCAGCACGACAGGGGGCAGGGATACGCAGTATTTT
CDR3 protein: CASSTTGGRDTQYF
D gene: TRBD1
J gene: TRBJ2-3
V gene: TRBV5-4
clone size: -

CDR3 DNA: TGTGCCAGCAGCTTAGCGGGAGTGGGGACAGATACGCAGTATTTT
CDR3 protein: CASSLAGVGTDTQYF
D gene: -
J gene: TRBJ2-3
V gene: TRBV7-2
clone size: few

CDR3 DNA: TGTGCCAGCAGCCTAGCGGGAGGGAGGCTCGGGGAGCTGTTTTTT
CDR3 protein: CASSLAGGRLGELFF
D gene: TRBD2
J gene: TRBJ2-2
V gene: TRBV7-9
clone size: -

CDR3 DNA: TGTGCCAGTAGTATTGCGGACTTC
CDR3 protein: CASSIADF
D gene: -
J gene: TRBJ2-7
V gene: TRBV19
clone size: -

CDR3 DNA: TGCGCCAGCAGCCATCCTAGCGGGAGGGGGACCTACAATGAGCAGTTCTTC
CDR3 protein: CASSHPSGRGTYNEQFF
D gene: TRBD2
J gene: TRBJ2-1
V gene: TRBV4-1
clone size: -

CDR3 DNA: TGTGCCAGCAGTCTAGCGGACCCCACAGATACGCAGTATTTT
CDR3 protein: CASSLADPTDTQYF
D gene: TRBD2
J gene: TRBJ2-3
V gene: TRBV25-1
clone size: few

CDR3 DNA: TGTGCCAGTTCCCCTGACAGGAACTATGGCTACACCTTC
CDR3 protein: CASSPDRNYGYTF
D gene: -
J gene: TRBJ1-2
V gene: TRBV19
clone size: -

CDR3 DNA: TGCGCCAGCAGCTTGTGGCGCACAGATACGCAGTATTTT
CDR3 protein: CASSLWRTDTQYF
D gene: -
J gene: TRBJ2-3
V gene: TRBV5-1
clone size: -

CDR3 DNA: TGTGCCTGGACCGTAAGTCGGACTAGCGGGAGCCCTCCCCACGAGCAGTACTTC
CDR3 protein: CAWTVSRTSGSPPHEQYF
D gene: TRBD2
J gene: TRBJ2-7
V gene: TRBV30
clone size: -

CDR3 DNA: TGTGCCAGTAGTATGGCAGGGTACTATGGCTACACCTTC
CDR3 protein: CASSMAGYYGYTF
D gene: -
J gene: TRBJ1-2
V gene: TRBV19
clone size: few

CDR3 DNA: TGTGCCAGCAGTTTCAGGGCGAACTATGGCTACACCTTC
CDR3 protein: CASSFRANYGYTF
D gene: -
J gene: TRBJ1-2
V gene: TRBV27
clone size: few

CDR3 DNA: TGCGCCAGCAGCTACCCGACAGGGGGGAATGAGCAGTTCTTC
CDR3 protein: CASSYPTGGNEQFF
D gene: TRBD1
J gene: TRBJ2-1
V gene: TRBV5-1
clone size: -

CDR3 DNA: TGTGCCAGCAGTATGAGCTCCTACAATGAGCAGTTCTTC
CDR3 protein: CASSMSSYNEQFF
D gene: -
J gene: TRBJ2-1
V gene: TRBV28
clone size: -

CDR3 DNA: TGCGCCAGCAGCCCAGGGACAGGCAATGAGCAGTTCTTC
CDR3 protein: CASSPGTGNEQFF
D gene: TRBD1
J gene: TRBJ2-1
V gene: TRBV5-1
clone size: -

CDR3 DNA: TGTGCCCGGAGCCCCCAACGGACTAGCGGGTTCGGCAATGAGCAGTTCTTC
CDR3 protein: CARSPQRTSGFGNEQFF
D gene: TRBD2
J gene: TRBJ2-1
V gene: TRBV30
clone size: few

CDR3 DNA: TGTGCCAGCAGCCCATCGACTAGCGGGAGGAACACCGGGGAGCTGTTTTTT
CDR3 protein: CASSPSTSGRNTGELFF
D gene: TRBD2
J gene: TRBJ2-2
V gene: TRBV13
clone size: few

CDR3 DNA: TGTGCCAGCAGCTCCCTTCAGGGGGAGACCCAGTACTTC
CDR3 protein: CASSSLQGETQYF
D gene: -
J gene: TRBJ2-5
V gene: TRBV11-2
clone size: few